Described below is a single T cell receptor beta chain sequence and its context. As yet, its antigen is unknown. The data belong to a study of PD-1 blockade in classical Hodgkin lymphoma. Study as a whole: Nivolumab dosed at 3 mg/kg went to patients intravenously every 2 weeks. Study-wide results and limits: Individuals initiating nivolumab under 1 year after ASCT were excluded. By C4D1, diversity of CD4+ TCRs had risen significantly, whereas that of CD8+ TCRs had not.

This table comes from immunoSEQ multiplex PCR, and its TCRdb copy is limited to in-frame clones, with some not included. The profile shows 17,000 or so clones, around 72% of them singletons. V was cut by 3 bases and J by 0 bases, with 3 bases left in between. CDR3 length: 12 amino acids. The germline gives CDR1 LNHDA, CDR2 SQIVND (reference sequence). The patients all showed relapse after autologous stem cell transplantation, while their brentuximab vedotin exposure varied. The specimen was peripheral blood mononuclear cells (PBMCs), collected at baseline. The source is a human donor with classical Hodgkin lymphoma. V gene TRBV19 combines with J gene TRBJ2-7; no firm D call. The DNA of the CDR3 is TGTGCCAGTAGTATGGACTCCTACGAGCAGTACTTC. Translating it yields CASSMDSYEQYF. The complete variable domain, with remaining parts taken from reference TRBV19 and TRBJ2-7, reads DGGITQSPKYLFRKEGQNVTLSCEQNLNHDAMYWYRQDPGQGLRLIYYSQIVNDFQKGDIAEGYSVSREKKESFPLTVTSAQKNPTAFYLCASSMDSYEQYFGPGTRLTVT.